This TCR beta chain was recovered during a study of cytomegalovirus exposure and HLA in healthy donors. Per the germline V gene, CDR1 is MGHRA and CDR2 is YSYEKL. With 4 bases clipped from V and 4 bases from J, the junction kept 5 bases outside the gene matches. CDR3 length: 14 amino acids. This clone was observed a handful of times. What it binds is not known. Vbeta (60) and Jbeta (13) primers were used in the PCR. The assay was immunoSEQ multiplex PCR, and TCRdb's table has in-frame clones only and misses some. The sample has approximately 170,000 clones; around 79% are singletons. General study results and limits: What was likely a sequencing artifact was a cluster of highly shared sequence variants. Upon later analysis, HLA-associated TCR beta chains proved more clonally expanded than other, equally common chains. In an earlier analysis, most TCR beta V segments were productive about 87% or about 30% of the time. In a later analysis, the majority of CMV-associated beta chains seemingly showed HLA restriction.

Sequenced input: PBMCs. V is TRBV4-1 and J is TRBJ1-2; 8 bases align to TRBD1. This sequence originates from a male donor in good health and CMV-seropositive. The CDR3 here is CASSRTGPLYGYTF. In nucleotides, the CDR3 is TGCGCCAGCAGCCGGACAGGGCCCCTCTATGGCTACACCTTC.